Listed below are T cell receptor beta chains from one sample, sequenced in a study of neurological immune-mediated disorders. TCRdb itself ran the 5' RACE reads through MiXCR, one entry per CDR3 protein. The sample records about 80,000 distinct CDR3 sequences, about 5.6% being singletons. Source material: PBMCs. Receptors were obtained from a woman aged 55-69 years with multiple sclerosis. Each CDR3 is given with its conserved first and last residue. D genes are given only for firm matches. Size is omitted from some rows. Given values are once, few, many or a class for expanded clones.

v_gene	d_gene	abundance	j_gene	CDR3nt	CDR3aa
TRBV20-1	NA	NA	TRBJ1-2	TGCAGTGCTAGAGCGATAGCTAACTATGGCTACACCTTC	CSARAIANYGYTF
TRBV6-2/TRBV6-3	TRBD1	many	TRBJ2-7	TGTGCCAGCAGTCTCACAGGGGTCCACGAGCAGTACTTC	CASSLTGVHEQYF
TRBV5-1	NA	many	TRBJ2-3	TGCGCCAGCAGGGACCTATCCACAGATACGCAGTATTTT	CASRDLSTDTQYF
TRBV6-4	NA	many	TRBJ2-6	TGTGCCAGCAGTGCCTTCTCTGGGGCCAACGTCCTGACTTTC	CASSAFSGANVLTF
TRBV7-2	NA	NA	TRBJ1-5	TGTGCCAGCAGCTTAGATGTGGGCTCTTTCAATCAGCCCCAGCATTTT	CASSLDVGSFNQPQHF
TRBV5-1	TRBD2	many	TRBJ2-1	TGCGCCAGCATGGGAGGGGACTACAATGAGCAGTTCTTC	CASMGGDYNEQFF
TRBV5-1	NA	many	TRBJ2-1	TGCGCCAGCAGCTTGGGACAGGGAGGAAATGAGCAGTTCTTC	CASSLGQGGNEQFF
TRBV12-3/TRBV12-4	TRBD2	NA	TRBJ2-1	TGTGCCAGCAGAGGACTAGCGGGGGCTAGTGAGCAGTTCTTC	CASRGLAGASEQFF
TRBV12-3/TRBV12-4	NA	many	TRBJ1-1	TGTGCCAGCAGTTTCCTTCGGGGTGGTACTGAAGCTTTCTTT	CASSFLRGGTEAFF
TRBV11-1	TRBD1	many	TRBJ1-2	TGTGCCAGCAGCTTCGGCTTAGGACAGGGAGACGGCTACACCTTC	CASSFGLGQGDGYTF
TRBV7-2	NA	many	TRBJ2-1	TGTGCCAGCAGCCCCCTTGGAGTGGTAGCGGACACAAATGAGCAGTTCTTC	CASSPLGVVADTNEQFF
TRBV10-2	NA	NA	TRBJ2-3	TGCGCCAGCAGTGCTGCCGCTGGACTCACAGATACGCAGTATTTT	CASSAAAGLTDTQYF
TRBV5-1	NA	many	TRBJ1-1	TGCGCCAGCAGCCCATGGACTGGGAACACTGAAGCTTTCTTT	CASSPWTGNTEAFF
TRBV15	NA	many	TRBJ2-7	TGTGCCACCAGCTCCCGGGACAAGTACGAGCAGTACTTC	CATSSRDKYEQYF
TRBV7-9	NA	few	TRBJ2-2	TGTGCCAGCAGCTTAGTAGCAGGGACCACCGGGGAGCTGTTTTTT	CASSLVAGTTGELFF
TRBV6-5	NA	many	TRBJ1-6	TGTGCCAGCAGTTACTCCGGGCGGGGGTCAACTAATTCACCCCTCCACTTT	CASSYSGRGSTNSPLHF
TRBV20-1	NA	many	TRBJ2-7	TGCAGTGCTAGAGATGGGAGACTCTACGAGCAGTACTTC	CSARDGRLYEQYF
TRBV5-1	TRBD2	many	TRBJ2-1	TGCGCCAGCAGCCCGGGGCCAAGCGGGGGGCGCAATGAGCAGTTCTTC	CASSPGPSGGRNEQFF
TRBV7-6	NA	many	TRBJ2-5	TGTGCCAGCAGCTTAGTCGTCACGGAAAGGGGGGAGACCCAGTACTTC	CASSLVVTERGETQYF
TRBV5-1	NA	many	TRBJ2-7	TGCGCCAGCAGCTTTTCCTACAACTACGAGCAGTACTTC	CASSFSYNYEQYF
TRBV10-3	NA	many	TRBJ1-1	TGTGCCATCAGTGAGGGGGTCGGGATAGGAGGTGGGAACACTGAAGCTTTCTTT	CAISEGVGIGGGNTEAFF
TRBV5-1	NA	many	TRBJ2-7	TGCGCCAGCAGCTTGGAAGGACAGTTCCCCTACGAGCAGTACTTC	CASSLEGQFPYEQYF
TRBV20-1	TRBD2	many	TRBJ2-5	TGCAGTGCTAGATTCGGGACTAGCGGCGAGACCCAGTACTTC	CSARFGTSGETQYF
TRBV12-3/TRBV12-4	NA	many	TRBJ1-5	TGTGCCAGCAAGAAGACAGGTTGGGTTGACAATCAGCCCCAGCATTTT	CASKKTGWVDNQPQHF
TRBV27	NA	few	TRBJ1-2	TGTGCCAGCAGTCGCGGGCCGGCCGAGGGTTCTGGCTACACCTTC	CASSRGPAEGSGYTF
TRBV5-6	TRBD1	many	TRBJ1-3	TGTGCCAGCAGCTTCCTTACAGGGGGTGGAAACACCATATATTTT	CASSFLTGGGNTIYF
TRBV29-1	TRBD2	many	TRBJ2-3	TGCAGCGGCGGACTAGCGGGGGGCACAGATACGCAGTATTTT	CSGGLAGGTDTQYF
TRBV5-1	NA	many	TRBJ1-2	TGCGCCAGCAGCTTGCTGACGGGCTATGGCTACACCTTC	CASSLLTGYGYTF
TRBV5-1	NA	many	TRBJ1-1	TGCGCCAGCAGCTTGGCCCCGGACAGGAACACTGAAGCTTTCTTT	CASSLAPDRNTEAFF
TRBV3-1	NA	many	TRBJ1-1	TGTGCCAGCAGCCAAGTAGGTGGGAACACTGAAGCTTTCTTT	CASSQVGGNTEAFF
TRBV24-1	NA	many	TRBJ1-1	TGTGCCACCAGCACAACACAGGGTAGGGAGAACACTGAAGCTTTCTTT	CATSTTQGRENTEAFF
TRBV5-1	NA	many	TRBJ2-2	TGCGCCAGCAGGTGGACTCCGAACACCGGGGAGCTGTTTTTT	CASRWTPNTGELFF
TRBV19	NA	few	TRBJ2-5	TGTGCCAGTAGTGACCAACTAGCTCAACAAGAGACCCAGTACTTC	CASSDQLAQQETQYF
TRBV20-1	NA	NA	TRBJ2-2	TGCAGTGCTAGAGTTCAGGGGTACACCGGGGAGCTGTTTTTT	CSARVQGYTGELFF
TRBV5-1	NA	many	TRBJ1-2	TGCGCCAGCAGCTTGGCCGGAGGGGCTCAGGATGGCTACACCTTC	CASSLAGGAQDGYTF
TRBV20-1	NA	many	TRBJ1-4	TGCAGTGCTAGAGATGCGGTGAAGTTTGAAAAACTGTTTTTT	CSARDAVKFEKLFF
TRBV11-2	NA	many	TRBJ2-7	TGTGCCAGCAGCTTGAACAGGGACCACGAGCAGTACTTC	CASSLNRDHEQYF
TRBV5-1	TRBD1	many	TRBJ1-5	TGCGCCAGCAGCCCCTTGGGGACAGGGGTTCATAGCAATCAGCCCCAGCATTTT	CASSPLGTGVHSNQPQHF
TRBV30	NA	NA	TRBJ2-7	TGTGCCTGGATGGCCAGGGCGTTCGGGAACGAGCAGTACTTC	CAWMARAFGNEQYF
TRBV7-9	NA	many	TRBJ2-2	TGTGCCAGCAGCACCAGGGCGTCCACCGGGGAGCTGTTTTTT	CASSTRASTGELFF
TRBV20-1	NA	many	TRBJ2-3	TGCAGTGCTAATAGCGGAGGGGCTAATACGCAGTATTTT	CSANSGGANTQYF
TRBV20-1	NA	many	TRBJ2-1	TGCAGTGCTAGACCCAATGAGCAGTTCTTC	CSARPNEQFF
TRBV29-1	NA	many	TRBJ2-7	TGCAGCGCCGCAAAGGGGGAACGGCAGTACTTC	CSAAKGERQYF
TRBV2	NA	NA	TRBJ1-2	TGTGCCAGCAGTGACGGGCGGAACTATGGCTACACCTTC	CASSDGRNYGYTF
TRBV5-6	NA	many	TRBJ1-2	TGTGCCAGCAGCTTGGATTCCAGGAGCTACTATGGCTACACCTTC	CASSLDSRSYYGYTF
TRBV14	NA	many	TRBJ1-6	TGTGCCAGCAGCCAAGGCTCATGGAGTGGCGACTCCTATAATTCACCCCTCCACTTT	CASSQGSWSGDSYNSPLHF